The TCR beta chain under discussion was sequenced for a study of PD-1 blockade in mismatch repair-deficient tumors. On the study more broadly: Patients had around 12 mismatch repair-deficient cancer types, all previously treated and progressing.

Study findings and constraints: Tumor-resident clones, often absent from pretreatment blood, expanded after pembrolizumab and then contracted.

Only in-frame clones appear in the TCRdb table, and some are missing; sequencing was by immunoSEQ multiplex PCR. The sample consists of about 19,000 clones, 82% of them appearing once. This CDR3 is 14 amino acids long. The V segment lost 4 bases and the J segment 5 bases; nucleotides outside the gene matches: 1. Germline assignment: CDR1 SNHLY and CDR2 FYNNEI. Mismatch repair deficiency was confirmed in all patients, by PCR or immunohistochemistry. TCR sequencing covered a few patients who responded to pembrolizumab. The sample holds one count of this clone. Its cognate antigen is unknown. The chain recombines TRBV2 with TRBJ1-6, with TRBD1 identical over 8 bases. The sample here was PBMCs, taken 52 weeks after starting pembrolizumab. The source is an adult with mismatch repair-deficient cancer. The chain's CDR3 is CASSARGHNSPLHF. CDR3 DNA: TGTGCCAGCAGTGCCAGGGGGCATAATTCACCCCTCCACTTT.